These 11 T cell receptor beta chains originate from one sample sequenced in a study of shared clonotypes between healthy human individuals. The data were produced by immunoSEQ multiplex PCR, yet TCRdb's version contains in-frame clones alone and is incomplete. The sample contains about 2.5 million clones, less than 95% of which appear only once. The sequencing input was naive CD4+ T cells from PBMCs. Subset noted: CD45RA+ positively selected. The origin of the receptors is a man aged 18-30 years in good health. Some clones in this sample may be carry-over from other donors' samples.

J is TRBJ1-2 and V is TRBV6-5, with 8 bases aligning to TRBD1. Germline CDR1 is MNHEY and CDR2 is SVGAGI. J lost 7 bases, V lost 7 bases, and 2 bases had no gene match. CDR3 length: 11 residues. CDR3 in amino acids: CASTGGSGYTF. DNA for the CDR3: TGTGCCAGCACAGGGGGCAGTGGCTACACCTTC.

The rearrangement joins TRBV27 to TRBJ1-1, with a possible D match to TRBD1 (5 bases). Deletions cut 0 bases from V and 4 bases from J, with 18 bases between. CDR3 length: 17 amino acids. Germline values: CDR1 MNHEY, CDR2 SMNVEV (reference sequence). The CDR3 DNA is TGTGCCAGCAGTTTATCTCTGGTCAGTCTTGGGGGCACTGAAGCTTTCTTT. Translation gives CASSLSLVSLGGTEAFF.

The genes are TRBV5-4 and TRBJ1-6; TRBD1 aligns across 9 bases. CDR1 and CDR2 from the germline V gene are SGHNT and YYREEE (reference sequence). V shed 4 bases and J 8 bases; nucleotides not matched to a gene: 7. The CDR3 runs to 15 residues. The CDR3 DNA follows: TGTGCCAGCAGCCCCCCGGGACAGGGAGATTCACCCCTCCACTTT. The encoded protein is CASSPPGQGDSPLHF. Filled out from reference TRBV5-4 and TRBJ1-6, the complete variable domain reads ETGVTQSPTHLIKTRGQQVTLRCSSQSGHNTVSWYQQALGQGPQFIFQYYREEENGRGNFPPRFSGLQFPNYSSELNVNALELDDSALYLCASSPPGQGDSPLHFGNGTRLTVT.

The rearrangement joins TRBV20-1 to TRBJ2-7; D perhaps matches TRBD1 (5 bases). From germline, CDR1 is DFQATT and CDR2 SNEGSKA (reference sequence). There are 10 residues in the CDR3. Trimming took 7 bases from V and 3 from J, leaving 7 bases between them. CDR3 nucleotides: TGCAGTGGGGGCGTCTACGAGCAGTACTTC. Translation: CSGGVYEQYF.

The rearrangement joins TRBV4-3 to TRBJ2-2, with D uncertain. Germline lookup yields CDR1 LGHNA and CDR2 YSLEER. The CDR3 length is 15 residues. V was shortened by 0 bases and J by 6 bases, with 11 bases between the two germline ends. CDR3 sequence: CASSQEWANSGELFF. DNA of the CDR3: TGCGCCAGCAGCCAAGAATGGGCAAATTCCGGGGAGCTGTTTTTT.

The chain joins TRBV15 to TRBJ1-5; possible D gene TRBD1, 5 bases. The CDR3 runs 16 residues. The germline CDR1 and CDR2 sequences are LNHNV and YYDKDF (reference sequence). The ends were cut back, 1 base at V and 2 bases at J, with 12 bases in the middle. In DNA form, the CDR3 reads TGTGCCACCAGCAGAGCAGGGTATATCGGCAATCAGCCCCAGCATTTT. Protein sequence: CATSRAGYIGNQPQHF.

This clone appeared a few times. The chain recombines TRBV19 with TRBJ1-1; D not resolved. The length of the CDR3 is 13 residues. V lost 6 bases and J lost 4, with 12 bases in between. Germline CDR1 LNHDA, CDR2 SQIVND (reference sequence). CDR3 nucleotide sequence: TGTGCCAGTAGCCGCAGGACGTTCACTGAAGCTTTCTTT. Protein: CASSRRTFTEAFF.

The chain has TRBV18 and TRBJ1-4; possible D gene TRBD1, 6 bases. Germline loops: CDR1 KGHSH, CDR2 LQKENI. The CDR3 covers 17 residues. Deletions cut 6 bases from V and 3 bases from J, with 20 bases between. The CDR3 loop is CASSPFQPGQPNEKLFF. The CDR3 nucleotides are TGTGCCAGCTCCCCCTTTCAACCGGGACAACCTAATGAAAAACTGTTTTTT.

V and J are TRBV11-3 and TRBJ2-1, with 8 nucleotides matching TRBD2. The CDR3 runs 15 residues. Trimming removed 3 bases from V and 9 bases from J; junction bases left unmatched: 10. Germline-derived CDR1 and CDR2 are SGHNT and YENEEA. The CDR3 region is CASSFSSGSAGEQFF. The CDR3 nucleotides are TGTGCCAGCAGCTTTTCCAGCGGGAGTGCAGGTGAGCAGTTCTTC.

The rearrangement uses TRBV29-1 and TRBJ2-2; 13 bases line up with TRBD2. This CDR3 contains 18 residues. Germline V gene sequence: CDR1 SQVTM, CDR2 ANQGSEA. The junction had 14 bases not matched to a gene; V was cut back by 7 bases and J by 3 bases. The CDR3 is CSATSWTSGRIDTGELFF. The CDR3 region has the DNA TGCAGCGCAACCTCTTGGACTAGCGGGAGAATCGACACCGGGGAGCTGTTTTTT.

The rearrangement uses TRBV29-1 and TRBJ2-2; no firm D call. Trimming left V 3 bases short and J 4 bases short, with 9 bases between. CDR1 and CDR2 from the germline V gene are SQVTM and ANQGSEA. This CDR3 has 13 residues. The CDR3, as DNA: TGCAGCGTTGATGGGATACTCACCGGGGAGCTGTTTTTT. Its translation is CSVDGILTGELFF.